Each of the 2 T cell receptor beta chains below was sequenced from the same sample in a study of blood T cell repertoires in COVID-19. Sequenced by immunoSEQ multiplex PCR; TCRdb stores in-frame clones only, minus some. The sample lists 180,000 or so clones; approximately 83% were seen once. The sequenced sample was peripheral blood. Source of these receptors: a man aged 60-69 years with acute or convalescent COVID-19.

The genes are TRBV11-2 and TRBJ2-7; TRBD2 matches at 10 bases. The germline CDR1 and CDR2 sequences are SGHAT and FQNNGV. The CDR3 is 14 amino acids. The V segment lost 7 bases and the J segment 2 bases; nucleotides outside the gene matches: 5. The CDR3: CASIAGTSAYEQYF. The CDR3 DNA reads as TGTGCCAGCATCGCCGGGACTAGCGCCTACGAGCAGTACTTC.

V gene TRBV6-5 combines with J gene TRBJ2-3, with a tentative D call TRBD2 (6 bases). Germline V gene sequence: CDR1 MNHEY, CDR2 SVGAGI. This CDR3 comprises 13 residues. Trimming stripped 8 bases from V and 2 bases from J, with 11 bases between. The CDR3 sequence: CASGGFNTDTQYF. In DNA form, the CDR3 reads TGTGCCAGCGGGGGGTTCAACACAGATACGCAGTATTTT.